This entry is about one TCR beta chain. No antigen is known for it. This record belongs to a study of PD-1 blockade in classical Hodgkin lymphoma. The study's findings and limits: The study found complete responders had baseline diversity similar to newly diagnosed patients. By C4D1, diversity of CD4+ TCRs had risen significantly, whereas that of CD8+ TCRs had not.

Sequencing used immunoSEQ multiplex PCR; TCRdb keeps in-frame clones, though not all of them. Among several thousand clones, approximately 67% were seen once, and the ten largest hold around 28%. This CDR3 contains 22 residues. The time point was: cycle 4 day 1 (C4D1), after 5 to 7 weeks of nivolumab. Exposure to brentuximab vedotin varied, and each patient had relapsed following autologous stem cell transplantation. This rearrangement joins TRBV21-1 to TRBJ2-4; the table calls TRBD2, which could not be checked here. TRBV21-1 is tagged as a pseudogene. Sequenced material: peripheral blood mononuclear cells (PBMCs), taken before the fourth cycle of nivolumab. This TCR was recovered from a human donor with classical Hodgkin lymphoma. CDR3 sequence (DNA): TGTGCCAGCAGCAACGCCCGAGAAGGACTAGCGGGAGGGCCGGGGGCCAAAAACATTCAGTACTTC. Translation: CASSNAREGLAGGPGAKNIQYF.